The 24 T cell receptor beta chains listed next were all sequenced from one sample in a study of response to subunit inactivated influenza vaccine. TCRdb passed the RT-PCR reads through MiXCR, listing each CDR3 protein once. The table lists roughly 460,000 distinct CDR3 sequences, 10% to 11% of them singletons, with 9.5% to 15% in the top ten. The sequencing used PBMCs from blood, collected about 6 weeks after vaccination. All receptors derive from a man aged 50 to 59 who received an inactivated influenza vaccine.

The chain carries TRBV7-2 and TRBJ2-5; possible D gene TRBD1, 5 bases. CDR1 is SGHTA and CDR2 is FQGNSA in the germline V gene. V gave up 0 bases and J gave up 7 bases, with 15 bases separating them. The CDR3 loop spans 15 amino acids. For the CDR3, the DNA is TGTGCCAGCAGCTTAGCGAGTAAGGGGTTAACGACCCAGTACTTC. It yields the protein CASSLASKGLTTQYF.

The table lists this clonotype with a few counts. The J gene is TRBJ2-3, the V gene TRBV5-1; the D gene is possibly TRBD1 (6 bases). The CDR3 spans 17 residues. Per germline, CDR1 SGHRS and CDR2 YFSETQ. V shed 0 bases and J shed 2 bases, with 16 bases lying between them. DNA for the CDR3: TGCGCCAGCAGCTTGGGCTTACAGGGAATGGACACAGATACGCAGTATTTT. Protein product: CASSLGLQGMDTDTQYF. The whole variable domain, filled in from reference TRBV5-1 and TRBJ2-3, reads KAGVTQTPRYLIKTRGQQVTLSCSPISGHRSVSWYQQTPGQGLQFLFEYFSETQRNKGNFPGRFSGRQFSNSRSEMNVSTLELGDSALYLCASSLGLQGMDTDTQYFGPGTRLTVL.

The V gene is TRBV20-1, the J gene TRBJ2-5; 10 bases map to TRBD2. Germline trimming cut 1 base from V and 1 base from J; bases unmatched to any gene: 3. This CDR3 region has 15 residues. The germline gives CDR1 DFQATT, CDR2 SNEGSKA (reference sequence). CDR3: CSARVAGGPQETQYF. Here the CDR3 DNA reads TGCAGTGCTAGAGTAGCGGGGGGCCCCCAAGAGACCCAGTACTTC.

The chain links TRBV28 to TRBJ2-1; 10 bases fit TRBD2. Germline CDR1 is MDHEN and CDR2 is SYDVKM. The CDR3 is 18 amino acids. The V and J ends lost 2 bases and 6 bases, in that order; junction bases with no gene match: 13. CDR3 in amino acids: CASSLAALAGAGGNEQFF. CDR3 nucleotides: TGTGCCAGCAGTTTAGCGGCCCTAGCGGGGGCGGGGGGCAATGAGCAGTTCTTC.

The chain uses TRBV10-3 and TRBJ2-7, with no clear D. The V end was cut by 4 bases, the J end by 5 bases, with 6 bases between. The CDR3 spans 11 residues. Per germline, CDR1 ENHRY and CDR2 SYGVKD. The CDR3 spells CAISGSNEQYF. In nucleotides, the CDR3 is TGTGCCATCAGTGGATCAAACGAGCAGTACTTC.

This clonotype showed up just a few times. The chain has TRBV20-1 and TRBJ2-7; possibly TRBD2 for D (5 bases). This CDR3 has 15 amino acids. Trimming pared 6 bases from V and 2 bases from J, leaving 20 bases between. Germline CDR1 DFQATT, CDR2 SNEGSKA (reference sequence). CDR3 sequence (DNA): TGCAGTGCGAGCCGAAGCGGCCACTCCCCCTACGAGCAGTACTTC. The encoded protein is CSASRSGHSPYEQYF.

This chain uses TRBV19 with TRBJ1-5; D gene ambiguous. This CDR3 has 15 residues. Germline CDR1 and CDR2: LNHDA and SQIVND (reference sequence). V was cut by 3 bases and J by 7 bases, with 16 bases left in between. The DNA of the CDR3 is TGTGCCAGTAGTATGGTGCAGGCGATGAGGCAGCCCCAGCATTTT. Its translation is CASSMVQAMRQPQHF.

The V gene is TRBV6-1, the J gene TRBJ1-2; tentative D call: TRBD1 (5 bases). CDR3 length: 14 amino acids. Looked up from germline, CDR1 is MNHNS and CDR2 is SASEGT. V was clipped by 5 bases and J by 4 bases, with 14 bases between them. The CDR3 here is CASSNLEDTYGYTF. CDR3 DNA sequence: TGTGCCAGCAGTAATCTTGAGGACACCTATGGCTACACCTTC.

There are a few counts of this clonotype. Here the CDR3 DNA reads TGTGCCAGCAGTCGAGCAAGGGAGGCTTCACCCCTCCACTTT. Protein sequence: CASSRAREASPLHF. The gene calls are TRBV28 and TRBJ1-6; D unresolved. V shed 5 bases and J shed 9 bases, with 14 bases lying between them. Germline CDR1 MDHEN, CDR2 SYDVKM. The CDR3 totals 14 residues. Variable domain in full (rest from reference TRBV28 and TRBJ1-6): DVKVTQSSRYLVKRTGEKVFLECVQDMDHENMFWYRQDPGLGLRLIYFSYDVKMKEKGDIPEGYSVSREKKERFSLILESASTNQTSMYLCASSRAREASPLHFGNGTRLTVT.

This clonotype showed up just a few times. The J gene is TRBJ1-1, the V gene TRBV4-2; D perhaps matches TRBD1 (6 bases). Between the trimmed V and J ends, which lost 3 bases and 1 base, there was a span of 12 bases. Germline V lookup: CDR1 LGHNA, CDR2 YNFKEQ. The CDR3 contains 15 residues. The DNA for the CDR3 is TGTGCCAGCAGCCATCCTCCGGGACAGAACACTGAAGCTTTCTTT. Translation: CASSHPPGQNTEAFF.

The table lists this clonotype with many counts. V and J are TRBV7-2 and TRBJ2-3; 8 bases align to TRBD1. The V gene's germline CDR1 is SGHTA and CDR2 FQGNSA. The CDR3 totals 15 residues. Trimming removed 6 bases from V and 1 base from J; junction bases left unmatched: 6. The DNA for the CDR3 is TGTGCCAGCAGTCGAGGACAGGGACGCACAGATACGCAGTATTTT. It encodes CASSRGQGRTDTQYF. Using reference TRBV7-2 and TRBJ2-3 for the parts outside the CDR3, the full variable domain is GAGVSQSPSNKVTEKGKDVELRCDPISGHTALYWYRQSLGQGLEFLIYFQGNSAPDKSGLPSDRFSAERTGGSVSTLTIQRTQQEDSAVYLCASSRGQGRTDTQYFGPGTRLTVL.

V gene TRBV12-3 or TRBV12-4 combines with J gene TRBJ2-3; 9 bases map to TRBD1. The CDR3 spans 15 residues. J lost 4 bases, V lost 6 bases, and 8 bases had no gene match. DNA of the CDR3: TGTGCCAGCAGCAAACAGGGGGCTATCGCAGATACGCAGTATTTT. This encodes CASSKQGAIADTQYF.

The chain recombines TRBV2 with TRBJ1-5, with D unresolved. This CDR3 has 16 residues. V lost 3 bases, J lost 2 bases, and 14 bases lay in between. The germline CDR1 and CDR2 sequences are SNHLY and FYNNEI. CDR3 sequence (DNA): TGTGCCAGCAGTGATCGGGGTGCGTGGGGCAATCAGCCCCAGCATTTT. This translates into CASSDRGAWGNQPQHF.

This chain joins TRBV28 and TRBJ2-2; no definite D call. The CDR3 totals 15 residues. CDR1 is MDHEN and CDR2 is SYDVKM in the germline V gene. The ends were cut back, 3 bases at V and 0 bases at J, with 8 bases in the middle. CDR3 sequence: CASSLWLTNTGELFF. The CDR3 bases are TGTGCCAGCAGTTTGTGGCTGACGAACACCGGGGAGCTGTTTTTT.

The CDR3 is CSARGVAGELEQFF. The CDR3 nucleotides are TGCAGTGCTAGGGGGGTAGCGGGAGAACTTGAGCAGTTCTTC. The chain recombines TRBV20-1 with TRBJ2-1, with 9 bases that match TRBD2. This CDR3 is built from 14 residues. V lost 3 bases, J lost 9 bases, and 9 bases stayed unmatched. Germline CDR1 DFQATT, CDR2 SNEGSKA (reference sequence).

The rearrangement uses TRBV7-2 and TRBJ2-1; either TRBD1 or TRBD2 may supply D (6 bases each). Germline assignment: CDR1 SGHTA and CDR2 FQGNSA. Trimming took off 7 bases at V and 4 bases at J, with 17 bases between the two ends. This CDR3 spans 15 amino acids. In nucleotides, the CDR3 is TGTGCCAGCAACAAGGGGGGCCAATTATACAATGAGCAGTTCTTC. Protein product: CASNKGGQLYNEQFF.

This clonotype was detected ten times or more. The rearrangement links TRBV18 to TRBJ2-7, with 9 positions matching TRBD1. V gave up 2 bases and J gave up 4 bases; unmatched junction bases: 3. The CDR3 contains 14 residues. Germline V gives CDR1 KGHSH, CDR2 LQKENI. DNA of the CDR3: TGTGCCAGCTCACCAAGACAGGGGGAATACGAGCAGTACTTC. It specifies CASSPRQGEYEQYF.

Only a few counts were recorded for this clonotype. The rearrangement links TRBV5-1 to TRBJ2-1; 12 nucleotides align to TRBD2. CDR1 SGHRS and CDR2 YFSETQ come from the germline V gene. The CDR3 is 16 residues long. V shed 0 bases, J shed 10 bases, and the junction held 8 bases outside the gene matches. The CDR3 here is CASSLALAGGPREQFF. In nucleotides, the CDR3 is TGCGCCAGCAGCTTGGCTCTAGCGGGAGGGCCACGAGAGCAGTTCTTC.

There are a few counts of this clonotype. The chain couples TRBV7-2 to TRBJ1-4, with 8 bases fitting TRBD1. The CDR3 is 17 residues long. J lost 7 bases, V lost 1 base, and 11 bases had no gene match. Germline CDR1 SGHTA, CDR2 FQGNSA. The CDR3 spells CASSLGSLWTGSEKLFF. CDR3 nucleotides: TGTGCCAGCAGCTTAGGTAGCTTGTGGACAGGGAGTGAAAAACTGTTTTTT. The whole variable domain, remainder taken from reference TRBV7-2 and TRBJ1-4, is GAGVSQSPSNKVTEKGKDVELRCDPISGHTALYWYRQSLGQGLEFLIYFQGNSAPDKSGLPSDRFSAERTGGSVSTLTIQRTQQEDSAVYLCASSLGSLWTGSEKLFFGSGTQLSVL.

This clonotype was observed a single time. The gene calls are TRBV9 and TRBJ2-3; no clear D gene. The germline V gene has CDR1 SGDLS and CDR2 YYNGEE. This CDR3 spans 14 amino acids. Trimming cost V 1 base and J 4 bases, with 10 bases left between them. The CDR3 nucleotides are TGTGCCAGCAGCGTAATGGTAAGCGCAGATACGCAGTATTTT. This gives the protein CASSVMVSADTQYF.

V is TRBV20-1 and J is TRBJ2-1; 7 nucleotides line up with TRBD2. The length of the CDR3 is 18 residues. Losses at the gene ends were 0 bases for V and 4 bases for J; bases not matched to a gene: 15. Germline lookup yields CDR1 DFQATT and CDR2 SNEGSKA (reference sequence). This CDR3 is CSARDTEMGGRPYNEQFF. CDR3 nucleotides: TGCAGTGCTAGAGACACGGAGATGGGAGGGCGCCCTTACAATGAGCAGTTCTTC.

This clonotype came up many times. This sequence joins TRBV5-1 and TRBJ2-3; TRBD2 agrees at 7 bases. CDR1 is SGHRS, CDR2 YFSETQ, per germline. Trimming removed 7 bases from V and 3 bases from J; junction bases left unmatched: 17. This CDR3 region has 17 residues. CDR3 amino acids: CASDAGYASGLTDTQYF. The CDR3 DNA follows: TGCGCCAGCGATGCCGGCTATGCTAGCGGACTGACAGATACGCAGTATTTT.

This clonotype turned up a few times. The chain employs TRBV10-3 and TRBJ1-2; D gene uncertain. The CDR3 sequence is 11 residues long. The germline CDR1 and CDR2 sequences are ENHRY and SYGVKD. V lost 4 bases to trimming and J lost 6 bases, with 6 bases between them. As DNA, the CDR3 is TGTGCCATCAGTGGGCGACATGGCTACACCTTC. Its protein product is CAISGRHGYTF.

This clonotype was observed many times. The CDR3 DNA is TGTGCCAGCAGCCCAACTGGGCCAGGAGATAGCTCCTACAATGAGCAGTTCTTC. Its translation is CASSPTGPGDSSYNEQFF. This chain joins TRBV7-7 and TRBJ2-1, with no clear D. The CDR3 consists of 18 residues. CDR1 and CDR2 from the germline V gene are SSHAT and FNYEAQ (reference sequence). V lost 5 bases, J lost 0 bases, and 20 bases lay in between. The variable domain in full, with the rest retrieved from reference TRBV7-7 and TRBJ2-1, is GAGVSQSPRYKVTKRGQDVTLRCDPISSHATLYWYQQALGQGPEFLTYFNYEAQPDKSGLPSDRFSAERPEGSISTLTIQRTEQRDSAMYRCASSPTGPGDSSYNEQFFGPGTRLTVL.